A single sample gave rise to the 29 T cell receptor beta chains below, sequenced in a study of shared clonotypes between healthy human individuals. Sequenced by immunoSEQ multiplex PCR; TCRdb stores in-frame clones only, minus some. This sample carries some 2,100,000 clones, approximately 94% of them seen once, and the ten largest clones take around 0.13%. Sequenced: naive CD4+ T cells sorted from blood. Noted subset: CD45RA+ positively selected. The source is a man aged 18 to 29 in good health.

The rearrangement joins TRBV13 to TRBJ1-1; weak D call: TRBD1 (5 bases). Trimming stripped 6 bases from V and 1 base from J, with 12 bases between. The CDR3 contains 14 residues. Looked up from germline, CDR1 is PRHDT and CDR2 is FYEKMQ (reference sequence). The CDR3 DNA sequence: TGTGCCAGCAGACGGGGGGGAGCGAACACTGAAGCTTTCTTT. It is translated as CASRRGGANTEAFF.

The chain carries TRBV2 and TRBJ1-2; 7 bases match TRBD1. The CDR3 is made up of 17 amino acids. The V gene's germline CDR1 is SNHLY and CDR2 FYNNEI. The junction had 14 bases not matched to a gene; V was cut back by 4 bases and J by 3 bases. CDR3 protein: CASSGRDRQSGDYGYTF. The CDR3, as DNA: TGTGCCAGCAGTGGTAGGGACAGACAATCGGGGGACTATGGCTACACCTTC.

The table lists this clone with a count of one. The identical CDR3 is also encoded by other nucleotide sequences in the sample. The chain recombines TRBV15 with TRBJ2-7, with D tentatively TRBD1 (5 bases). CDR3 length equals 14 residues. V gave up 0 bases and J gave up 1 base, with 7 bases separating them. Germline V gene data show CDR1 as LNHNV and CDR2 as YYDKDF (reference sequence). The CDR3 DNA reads TGTGCCACCAGCAGAGAAACAGGTTCCTACGAGCAGTACTTC. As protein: CATSRETGSYEQYF.

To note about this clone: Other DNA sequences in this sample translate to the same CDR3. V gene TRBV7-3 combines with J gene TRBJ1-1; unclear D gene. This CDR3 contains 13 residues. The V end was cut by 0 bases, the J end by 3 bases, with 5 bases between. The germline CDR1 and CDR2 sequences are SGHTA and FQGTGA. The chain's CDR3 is CASSLTGDTEAFF. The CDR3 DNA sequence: TGTGCCAGCAGCTTAACCGGGGACACTGAAGCTTTCTTT.

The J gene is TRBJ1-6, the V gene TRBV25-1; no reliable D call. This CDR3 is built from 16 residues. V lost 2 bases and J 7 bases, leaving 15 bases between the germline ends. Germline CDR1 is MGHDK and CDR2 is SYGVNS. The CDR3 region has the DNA TGTGCCAGCAGTGAACATACAGCCCCCCTAAATTCACCCCTCCACTTT. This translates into CASSEHTAPLNSPLHF.

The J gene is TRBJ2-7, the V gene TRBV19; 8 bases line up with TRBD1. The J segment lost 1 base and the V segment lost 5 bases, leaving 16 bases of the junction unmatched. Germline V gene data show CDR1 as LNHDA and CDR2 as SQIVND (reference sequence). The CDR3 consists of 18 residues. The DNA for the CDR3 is TGTGCCAGTAGTGCACAGGGGGAAAGAACTCAGGGGTCCTACGAGCAGTACTTC. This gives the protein CASSAQGERTQGSYEQYF.

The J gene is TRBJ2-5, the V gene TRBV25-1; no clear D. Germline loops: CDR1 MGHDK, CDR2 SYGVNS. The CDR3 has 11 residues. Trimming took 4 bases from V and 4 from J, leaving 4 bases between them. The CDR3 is CASSVAETQYF. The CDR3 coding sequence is TGTGCCAGCAGTGTGGCAGAGACCCAGTACTTC.

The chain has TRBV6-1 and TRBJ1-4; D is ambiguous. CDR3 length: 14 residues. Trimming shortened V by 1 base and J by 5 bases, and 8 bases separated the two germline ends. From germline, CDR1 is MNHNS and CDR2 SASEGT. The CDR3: CASSEGTPNEKLFF. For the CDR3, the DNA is TGTGCCAGCAGTGAAGGGACTCCGAATGAAAAACTGTTTTTT.

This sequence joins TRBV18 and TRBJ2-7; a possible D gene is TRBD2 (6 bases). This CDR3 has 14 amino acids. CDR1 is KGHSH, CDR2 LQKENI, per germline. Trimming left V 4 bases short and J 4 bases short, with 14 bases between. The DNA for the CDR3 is TGTGCCAGCTCACGGAACCGGGAGCAATACGAGCAGTACTTC. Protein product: CASSRNREQYEQYF.

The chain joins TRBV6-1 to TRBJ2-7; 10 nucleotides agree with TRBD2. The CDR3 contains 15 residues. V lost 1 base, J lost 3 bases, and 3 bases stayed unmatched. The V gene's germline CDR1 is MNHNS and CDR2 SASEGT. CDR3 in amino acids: CASSEGLAGFYEQYF. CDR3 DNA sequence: TGTGCCAGCAGTGAAGGACTAGCGGGCTTCTACGAGCAGTACTTC.

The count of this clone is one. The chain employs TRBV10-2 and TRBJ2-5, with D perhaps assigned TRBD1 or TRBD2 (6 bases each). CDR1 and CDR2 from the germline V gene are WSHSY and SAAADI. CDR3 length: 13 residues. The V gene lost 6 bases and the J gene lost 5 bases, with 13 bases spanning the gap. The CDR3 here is CASSWGAQETQYF. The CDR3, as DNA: TGCGCCAGCAGCTGGGGGGCACAGGAGACCCAGTACTTC.

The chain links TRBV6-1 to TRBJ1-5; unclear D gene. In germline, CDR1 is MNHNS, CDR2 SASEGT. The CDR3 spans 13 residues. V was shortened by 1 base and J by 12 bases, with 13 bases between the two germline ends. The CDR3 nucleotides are TGTGCCAGCAGTGAAGAGGCAGGAAGGCTCCAGCATTTT. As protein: CASSEEAGRLQHF.

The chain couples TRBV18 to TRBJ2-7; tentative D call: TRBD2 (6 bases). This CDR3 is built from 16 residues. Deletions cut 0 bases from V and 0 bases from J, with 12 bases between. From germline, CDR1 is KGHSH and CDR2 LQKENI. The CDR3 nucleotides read TGTGCCAGCTCACCACCCGTGGCGGGACTCTCCTACGAGCAGTACTTC. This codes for CASSPPVAGLSYEQYF.

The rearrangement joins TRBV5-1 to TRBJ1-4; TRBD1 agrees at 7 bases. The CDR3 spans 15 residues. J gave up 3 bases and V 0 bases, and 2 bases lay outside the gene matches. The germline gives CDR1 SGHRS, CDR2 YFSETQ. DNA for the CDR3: TGCGCCAGCAGCTTGGCGACAGGGTCTAATGAAAAACTGTTTTTT. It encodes CASSLATGSNEKLFF.

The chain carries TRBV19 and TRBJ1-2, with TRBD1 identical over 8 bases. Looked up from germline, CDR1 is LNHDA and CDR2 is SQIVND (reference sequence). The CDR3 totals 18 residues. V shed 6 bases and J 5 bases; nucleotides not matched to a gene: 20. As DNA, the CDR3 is TGTGCCAGTAGCCCGCGGGGAGGGACAGGAGCCCGTATTTATGGCTACACCTTC. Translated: CASSPRGGTGARIYGYTF.

In DNA, the CDR3 is TGTGCCACCTCGACGTCCGGGGGCAATCAGCCCCAGCATTTT. It codes for CATSTSGGNQPQHF. The chain joins TRBV2 to TRBJ1-5, with D unclear. With 10 bases removed from V and 2 bases from J, the gap between germline ends came to 15 bases. Germline CDR1 SNHLY, CDR2 FYNNEI. The CDR3 has 14 amino acids.

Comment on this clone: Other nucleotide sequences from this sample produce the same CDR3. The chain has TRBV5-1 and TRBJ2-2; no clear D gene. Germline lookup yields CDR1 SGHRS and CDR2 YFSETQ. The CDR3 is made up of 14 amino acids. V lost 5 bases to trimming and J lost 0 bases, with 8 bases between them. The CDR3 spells CASSPGSNTGELFF. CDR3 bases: TGCGCCAGCAGTCCCGGTTCGAACACCGGGGAGCTGTTTTTT.

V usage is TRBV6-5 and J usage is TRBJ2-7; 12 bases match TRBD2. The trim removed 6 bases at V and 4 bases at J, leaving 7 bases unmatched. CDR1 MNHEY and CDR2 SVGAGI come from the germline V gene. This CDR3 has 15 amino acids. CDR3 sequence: CASSRLTSGSYEQYF. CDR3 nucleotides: TGTGCCAGCAGCCGCCTGACTAGCGGGAGTTACGAGCAGTACTTC.

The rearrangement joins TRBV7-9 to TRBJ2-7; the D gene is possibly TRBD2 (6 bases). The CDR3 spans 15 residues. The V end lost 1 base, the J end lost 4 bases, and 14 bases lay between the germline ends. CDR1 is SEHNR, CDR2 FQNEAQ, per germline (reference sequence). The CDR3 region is CASSLESGSRYEQYF. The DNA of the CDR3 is TGTGCCAGCAGCTTAGAAAGCGGGTCCCGATACGAGCAGTACTTC.

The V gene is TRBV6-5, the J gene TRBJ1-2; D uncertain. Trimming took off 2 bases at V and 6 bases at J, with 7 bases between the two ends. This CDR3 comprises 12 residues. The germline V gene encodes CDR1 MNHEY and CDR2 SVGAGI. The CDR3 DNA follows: TGTGCCAGCAGTTACGGCCGGAATGGCTACACCTTC. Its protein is CASSYGRNGYTF.

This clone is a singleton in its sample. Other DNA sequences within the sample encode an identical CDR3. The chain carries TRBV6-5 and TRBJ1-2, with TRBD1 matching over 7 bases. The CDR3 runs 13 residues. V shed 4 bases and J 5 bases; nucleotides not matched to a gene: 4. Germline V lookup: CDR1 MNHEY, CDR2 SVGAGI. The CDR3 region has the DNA TGTGCCAGCAGTTTTGACAGGGCGTATGGCTACACCTTC. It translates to CASSFDRAYGYTF.

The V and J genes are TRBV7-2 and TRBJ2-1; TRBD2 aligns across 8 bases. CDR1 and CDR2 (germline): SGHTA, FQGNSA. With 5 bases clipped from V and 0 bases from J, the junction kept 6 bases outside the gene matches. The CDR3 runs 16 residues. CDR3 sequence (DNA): TGTGCCAGCAGCCCCAGGCGGGAGGCCTCCTACAATGAGCAGTTCTTC. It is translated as CASSPRREASYNEQFF.

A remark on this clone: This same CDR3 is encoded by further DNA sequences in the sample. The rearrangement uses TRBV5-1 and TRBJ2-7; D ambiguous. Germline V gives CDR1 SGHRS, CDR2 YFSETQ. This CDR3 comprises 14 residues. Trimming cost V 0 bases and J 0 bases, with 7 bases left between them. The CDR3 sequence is CASSLDPNSYEQYF. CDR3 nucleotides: TGCGCCAGCAGCTTGGATCCGAACTCCTACGAGCAGTACTTC.

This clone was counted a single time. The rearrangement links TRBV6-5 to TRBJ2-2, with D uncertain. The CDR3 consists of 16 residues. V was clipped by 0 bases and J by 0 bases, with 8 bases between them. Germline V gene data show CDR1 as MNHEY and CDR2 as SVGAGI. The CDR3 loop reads CASSYSGGPNTGELFF. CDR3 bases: TGTGCCAGCAGTTACTCCGGCGGACCGAACACCGGGGAGCTGTTTTTT.

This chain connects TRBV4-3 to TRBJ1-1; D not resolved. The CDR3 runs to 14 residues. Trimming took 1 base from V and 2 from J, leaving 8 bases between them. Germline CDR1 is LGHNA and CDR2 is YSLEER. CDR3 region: CASSQGWVNTEAFF. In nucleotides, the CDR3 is TGCGCCAGCAGCCAAGGGTGGGTAAACACTGAAGCTTTCTTT.

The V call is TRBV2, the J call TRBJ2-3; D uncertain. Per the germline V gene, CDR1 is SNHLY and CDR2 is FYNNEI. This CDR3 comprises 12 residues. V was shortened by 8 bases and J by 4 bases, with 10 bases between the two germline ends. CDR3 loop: CASHSRADTQYF. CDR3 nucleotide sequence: TGTGCCAGCCACTCTAGGGCAGATACGCAGTATTTT.

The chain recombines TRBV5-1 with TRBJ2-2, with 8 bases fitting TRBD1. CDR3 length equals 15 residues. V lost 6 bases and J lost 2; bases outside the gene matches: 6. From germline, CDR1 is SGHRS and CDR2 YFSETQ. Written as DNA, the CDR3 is TGCGCCAGCAACAGGGGGACGTTTAACACCGGGGAGCTGTTTTTT. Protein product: CASNRGTFNTGELFF.

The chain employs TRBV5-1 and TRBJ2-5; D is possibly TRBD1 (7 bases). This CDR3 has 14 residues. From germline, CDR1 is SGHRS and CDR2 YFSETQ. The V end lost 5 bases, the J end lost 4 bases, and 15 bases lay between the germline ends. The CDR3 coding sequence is TGCGCCAGCAGACTTGGCCAGGGGGGAGAGACCCAGTACTTC. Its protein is CASRLGQGGETQYF.

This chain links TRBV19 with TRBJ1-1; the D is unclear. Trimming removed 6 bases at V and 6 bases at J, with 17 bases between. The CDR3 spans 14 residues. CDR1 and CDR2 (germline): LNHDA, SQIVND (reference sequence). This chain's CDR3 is CASSPGRYNAEAFF. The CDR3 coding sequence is TGTGCCAGTAGCCCCGGGAGATACAACGCTGAAGCTTTCTTT.